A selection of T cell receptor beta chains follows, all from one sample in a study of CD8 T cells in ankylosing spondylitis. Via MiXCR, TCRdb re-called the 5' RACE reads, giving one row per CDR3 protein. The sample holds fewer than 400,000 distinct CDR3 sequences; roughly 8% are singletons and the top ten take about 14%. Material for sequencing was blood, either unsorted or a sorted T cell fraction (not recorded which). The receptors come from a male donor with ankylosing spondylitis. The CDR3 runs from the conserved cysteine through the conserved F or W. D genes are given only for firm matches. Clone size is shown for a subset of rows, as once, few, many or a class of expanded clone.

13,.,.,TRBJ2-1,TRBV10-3,CAISEMSEMEQFF,TGTGCCATCAGTGAGATGTCAGAGATGGAGCAGTTCTTC
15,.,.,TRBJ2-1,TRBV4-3,CASSQDVGEVNEQFF,TGCGCCAGCAGCCAAGACGTGGGAGAAGTCAATGAGCAGTTCTTC
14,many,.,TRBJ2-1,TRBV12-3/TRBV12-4,CASIPGLSYNEQFF,TGTGCCAGCATCCCGGGACTTAGCTACAATGAGCAGTTCTTC
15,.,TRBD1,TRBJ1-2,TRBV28,CASSLTGPTNYGYTF,TGTGCCAGCAGTCTGACAGGGCCTACGAACTATGGCTACACCTTC
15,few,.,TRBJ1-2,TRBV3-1,CASSPQTSWGYGYTF,TGTGCCAGCAGCCCACAGACTTCTTGGGGCTATGGCTACACCTTC
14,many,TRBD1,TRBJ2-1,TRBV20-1,CSARTGKLYNEQFF,TGCAGTGCGAGGACAGGGAAACTTTACAATGAGCAGTTCTTC
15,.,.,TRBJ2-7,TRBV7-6,CASSLQTSPTYEQYF,TGTGCCAGCAGCTTACAAACATCCCCCACCTACGAGCAGTACTTC
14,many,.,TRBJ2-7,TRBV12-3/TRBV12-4,CASTGTGSSYEQYF,TGTGCCAGCACCGGGACGGGAAGCTCCTACGAGCAGTACTTC
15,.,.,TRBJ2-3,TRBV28,CASSFDNPSTDTQYF,TGTGCCAGCAGTTTCGACAACCCTAGCACAGATACGCAGTATTTT
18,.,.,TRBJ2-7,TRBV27,CASSERTGWAGLGDEQYF,TGTGCCAGCAGTGAAAGGACAGGGTGGGCCGGACTAGGTGACGAGCAGTACTTC
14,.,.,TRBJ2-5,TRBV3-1,CASSLLGEAETQYF,TGTGCCAGCAGCCTCCTCGGGGAAGCAGAGACCCAGTACTTC
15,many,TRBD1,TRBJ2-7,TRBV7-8,CASSVRGTGGDEQYF,TGTGCCAGCAGCGTTCGCGGGACAGGGGGCGACGAGCAGTACTTC
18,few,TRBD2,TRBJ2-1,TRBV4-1,CASSQDGLKLAGHNEQFF,TGCGCCAGCAGCCAAGACGGGTTGAAACTAGCGGGCCACAATGAGCAGTTCTTC
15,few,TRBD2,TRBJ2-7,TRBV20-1,CSAATGTSGTNEQYF,TGCAGTGCTGCAACCGGGACTAGCGGGACCAACGAGCAGTACTTC
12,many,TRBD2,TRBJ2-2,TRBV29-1,CSVAGGTGELFF,TGCAGCGTCGCGGGAGGCACCGGGGAGCTGTTTTTT
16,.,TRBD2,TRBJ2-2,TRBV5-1,CASSLTSGRDTGELFF,TGCGCCAGCAGCCTGACTAGCGGGAGGGACACCGGGGAGCTGTTTTTT
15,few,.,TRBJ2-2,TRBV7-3,CASSLTRMNTGELFF,TGTGCCAGCAGCTTAACACGGATGAACACCGGGGAGCTGTTTTTT
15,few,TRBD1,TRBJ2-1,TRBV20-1,CSAEFAGTAQNEQFF,TGCAGTGCGGAATTCGCCGGGACAGCCCAAAATGAGCAGTTCTTC
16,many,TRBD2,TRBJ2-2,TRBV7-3,CASSSGLAGNTGELFF,TGTGCCAGCAGCTCGGGACTAGCGGGGAACACCGGGGAGCTGTTTTTT
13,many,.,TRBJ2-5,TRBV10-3,CAISARPVETQYF,TGTGCCATCAGTGCCAGGCCCGTAGAGACCCAGTACTTC
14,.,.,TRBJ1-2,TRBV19,CATRTLLKGYGYTF,TGTGCCACCCGGACCCTCCTTAAGGGCTATGGCTACACCTTC
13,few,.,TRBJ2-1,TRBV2,CAIGRESYNEQFF,TGTGCCATTGGCAGGGAGTCCTACAATGAGCAGTTCTTC
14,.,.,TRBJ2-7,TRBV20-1,CSARVSSPTREQYF,TGCAGTGCTAGAGTTTCTAGTCCTACACGCGAGCAGTACTTC
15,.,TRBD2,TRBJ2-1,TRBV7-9,CAISGRLAANNEQFF,TGTGCCATCAGCGGGAGGCTAGCGGCAAACAATGAGCAGTTCTTC
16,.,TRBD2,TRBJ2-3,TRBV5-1,CASSPPLSGKRDTQYF,TGCGCCAGCAGCCCCCCGCTCAGCGGGAAAAGGGATACGCAGTATTTT
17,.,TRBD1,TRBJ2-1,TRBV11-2,CASSLEVWGQGANEQFF,TGTGCCAGCAGCTTAGAGGTCTGGGGACAGGGGGCGAATGAGCAGTTCTTC
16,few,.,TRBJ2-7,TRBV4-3,CASSQDLSGQGGEQYF,TGCGCCAGCAGCCAAGATCTATCCGGCCAGGGTGGCGAGCAGTACTTC
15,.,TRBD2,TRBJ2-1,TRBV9,CASSTSSGAYNEQFF,TGTGCCAGCAGCACCTCTAGCGGGGCCTACAATGAGCAGTTCTTC
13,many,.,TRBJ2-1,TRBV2,CASVGTPYNEQFF,TGTGCCAGCGTCGGGACTCCTTACAATGAGCAGTTCTTC
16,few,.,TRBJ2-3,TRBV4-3,CASSQVAYGITDTQYF,TGCGCCAGCAGCCAAGTAGCATACGGAATCACAGATACGCAGTATTTT
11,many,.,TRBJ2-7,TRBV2,CASLRDYEQYF,TGTGCCAGCCTGCGGGACTACGAGCAGTACTTC
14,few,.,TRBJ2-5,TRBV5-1,CASSLLADQETQYF,TGCGCCAGCAGCTTGTTAGCGGACCAAGAGACCCAGTACTTC
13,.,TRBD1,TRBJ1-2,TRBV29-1,CSVRQGLNYGYTF,TGCAGCGTGCGACAGGGCCTTAACTATGGCTACACCTTC
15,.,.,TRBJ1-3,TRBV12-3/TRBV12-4,CASSTLRISGNTIYF,TGTGCCAGCAGTACTTTACGGATCTCTGGAAACACCATATATTTT
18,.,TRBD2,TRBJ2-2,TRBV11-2,CASSEGLKSGRPTGELFF,TGTGCCAGCAGCGAGGGCCTTAAGAGCGGGAGACCCACCGGGGAGCTGTTTTTT
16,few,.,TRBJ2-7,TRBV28,CASIGGLGGPLREQYF,TGTGCCAGCATCGGGGGATTGGGGGGGCCGCTTCGCGAGCAGTACTTC
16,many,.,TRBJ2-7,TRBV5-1,CASSSRSMRATYEQYF,TGCGCCAGCAGCTCCCGTAGTATGCGGGCCACCTACGAGCAGTACTTC
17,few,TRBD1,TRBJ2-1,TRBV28,CASSLHRGPPSLNEQFF,TGTGCCAGCAGTCTCCACAGGGGCCCTCCTTCCTTGAATGAGCAGTTCTTC
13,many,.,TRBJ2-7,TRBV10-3,CAISQDGSSEQYF,TGTGCCATCAGCCAGGACGGCTCATCCGAGCAGTACTTC
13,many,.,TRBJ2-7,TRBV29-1,CSVGGRDPYEQYF,TGCAGCGTTGGGGGCCGGGACCCGTACGAGCAGTACTTC
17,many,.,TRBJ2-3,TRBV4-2,CASSQDGRSEGKNTQYF,TGTGCCAGCAGCCAAGATGGTCGGTCAGAAGGAAAAAATACGCAGTATTTT
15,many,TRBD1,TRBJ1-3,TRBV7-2,CASSLAPGGGNTIYF,TGTGCCAGCAGCTTAGCCCCAGGGGGCGGAAACACCATATATTTT
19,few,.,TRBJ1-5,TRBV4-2,CASSQRPWLGHERNQPQHF,TGTGCCAGCAGCCAGCGGCCTTGGCTGGGACATGAACGCAATCAGCCCCAGCATTTT
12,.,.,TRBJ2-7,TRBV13,CASSLGMYEQYF,TGTGCCAGCAGCTTAGGCATGTACGAGCAGTACTTC